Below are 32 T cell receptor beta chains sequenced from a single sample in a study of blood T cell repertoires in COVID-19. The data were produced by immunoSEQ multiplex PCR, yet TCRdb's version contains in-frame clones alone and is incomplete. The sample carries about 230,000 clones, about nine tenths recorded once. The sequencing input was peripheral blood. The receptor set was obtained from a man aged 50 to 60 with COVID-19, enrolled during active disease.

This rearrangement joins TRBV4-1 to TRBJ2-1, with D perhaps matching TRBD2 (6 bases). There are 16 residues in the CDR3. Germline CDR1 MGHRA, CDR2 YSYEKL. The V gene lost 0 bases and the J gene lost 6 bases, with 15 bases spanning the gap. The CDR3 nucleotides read TGCGCCAGCAGCCAAGAATCGCACTTGGGGGGCAATGAGCAGTTCTTC. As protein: CASSQESHLGGNEQFF.

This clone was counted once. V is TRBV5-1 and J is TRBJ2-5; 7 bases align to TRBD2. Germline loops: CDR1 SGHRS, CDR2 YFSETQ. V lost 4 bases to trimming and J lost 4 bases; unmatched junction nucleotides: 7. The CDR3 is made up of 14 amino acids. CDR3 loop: CASSGGVPGETQYF. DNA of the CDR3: TGCGCCAGCAGCGGGGGGGTCCCGGGAGAGACCCAGTACTTC.

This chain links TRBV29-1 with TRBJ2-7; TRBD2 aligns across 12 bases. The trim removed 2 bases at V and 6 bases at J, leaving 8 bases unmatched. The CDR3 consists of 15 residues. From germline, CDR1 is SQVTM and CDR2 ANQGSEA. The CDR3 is CSVERLAGDLGEQYF. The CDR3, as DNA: TGCAGCGTTGAACGACTAGCGGGAGACTTGGGCGAGCAGTACTTC.

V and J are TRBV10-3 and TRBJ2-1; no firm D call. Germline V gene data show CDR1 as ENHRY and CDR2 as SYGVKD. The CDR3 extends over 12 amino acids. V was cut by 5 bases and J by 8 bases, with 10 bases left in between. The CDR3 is CAISPRFDEQFF. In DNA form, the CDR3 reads TGTGCCATCAGTCCGCGTTTCGATGAGCAGTTCTTC.

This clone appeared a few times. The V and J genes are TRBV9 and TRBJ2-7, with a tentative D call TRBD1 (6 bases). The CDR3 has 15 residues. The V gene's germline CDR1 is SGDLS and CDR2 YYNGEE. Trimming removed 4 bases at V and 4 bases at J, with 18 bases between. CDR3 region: CASSILPGTLYEQYF. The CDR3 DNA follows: TGTGCCAGCAGCATATTGCCCGGGACACTTTACGAGCAGTACTTC.

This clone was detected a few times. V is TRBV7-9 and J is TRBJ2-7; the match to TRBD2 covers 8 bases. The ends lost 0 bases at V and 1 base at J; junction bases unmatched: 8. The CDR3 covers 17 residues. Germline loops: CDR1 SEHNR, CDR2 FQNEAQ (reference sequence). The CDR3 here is CASSLAPGRGESYEQYF. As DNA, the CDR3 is TGTGCCAGCAGCTTAGCGCCAGGGCGGGGGGAGTCCTACGAGCAGTACTTC.

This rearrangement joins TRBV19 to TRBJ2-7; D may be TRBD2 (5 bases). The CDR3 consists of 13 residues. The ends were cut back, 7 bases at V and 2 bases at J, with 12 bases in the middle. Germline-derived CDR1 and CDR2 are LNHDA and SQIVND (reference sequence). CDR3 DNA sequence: TGTGCCAGTATGGTCAGAGGGCCCTACGAGCAGTACTTC. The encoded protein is CASMVRGPYEQYF.

The CDR3 coding sequence is TGTGCCAGCAGCCCCCCATCCCCGGGAACCTACAATGAGCAGTTCTTC. This translates into CASSPPSPGTYNEQFF. V and J are TRBV7-8 and TRBJ2-1, with D possibly TRBD2 on 5 matching bases. Germline V lookup: CDR1 SGHVS, CDR2 FQNEAQ. The CDR3 runs 16 residues. V was shortened by 5 bases and J by 2 bases, with 16 bases between the two germline ends.

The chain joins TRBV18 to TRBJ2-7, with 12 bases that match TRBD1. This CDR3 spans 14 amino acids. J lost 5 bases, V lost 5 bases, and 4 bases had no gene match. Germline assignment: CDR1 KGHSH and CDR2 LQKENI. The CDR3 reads CASSKGQGAHEQYF. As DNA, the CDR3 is TGTGCCAGCTCAAAGGGACAGGGGGCACACGAGCAGTACTTC.

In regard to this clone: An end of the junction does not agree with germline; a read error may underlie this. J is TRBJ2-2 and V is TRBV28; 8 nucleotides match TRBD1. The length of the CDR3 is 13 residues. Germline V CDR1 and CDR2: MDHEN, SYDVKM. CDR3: CASSATGAGKLFF. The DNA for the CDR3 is TGTGCCAGCAGTGCGACAGGGGCCGGGAAGCTGTTTTTT. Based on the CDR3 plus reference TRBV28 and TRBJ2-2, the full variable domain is DVKVTQSSRYLVKRTGEKVFLECVQDMDHENMFWYRQDPGLGLRLIYFSYDVKMKEKGDIPEGYSVSREKKERFSLILESASTNQTSMYLCASSATGAGKLFFGEGSRLTVL.

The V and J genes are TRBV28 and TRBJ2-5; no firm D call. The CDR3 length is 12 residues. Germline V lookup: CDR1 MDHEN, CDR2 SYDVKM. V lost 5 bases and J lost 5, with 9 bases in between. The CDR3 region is CASSPLSETQYF. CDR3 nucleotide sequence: TGTGCCAGCAGTCCCCTATCGGAGACCCAGTACTTC.

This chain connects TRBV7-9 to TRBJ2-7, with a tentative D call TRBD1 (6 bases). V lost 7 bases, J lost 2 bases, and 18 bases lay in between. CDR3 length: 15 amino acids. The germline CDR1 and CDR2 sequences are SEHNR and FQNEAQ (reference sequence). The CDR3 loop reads CASNNREQATYEQYF. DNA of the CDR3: TGTGCCAGCAACAACAGGGAACAGGCGACCTACGAGCAGTACTTC.

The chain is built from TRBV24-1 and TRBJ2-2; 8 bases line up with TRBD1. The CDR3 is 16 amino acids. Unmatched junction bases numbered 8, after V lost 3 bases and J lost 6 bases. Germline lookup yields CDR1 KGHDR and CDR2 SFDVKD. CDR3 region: CATSDVRTGWAGELFF. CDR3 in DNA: TGTGCCACCAGTGATGTCAGGACAGGGTGGGCCGGGGAGCTGTTTTTT.

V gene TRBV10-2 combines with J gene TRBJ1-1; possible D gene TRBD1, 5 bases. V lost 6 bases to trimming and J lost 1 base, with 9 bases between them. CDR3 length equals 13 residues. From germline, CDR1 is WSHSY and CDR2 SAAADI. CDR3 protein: CASSLTENTEAFF. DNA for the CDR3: TGCGCCAGCAGCCTGACAGAGAACACTGAAGCTTTCTTT.

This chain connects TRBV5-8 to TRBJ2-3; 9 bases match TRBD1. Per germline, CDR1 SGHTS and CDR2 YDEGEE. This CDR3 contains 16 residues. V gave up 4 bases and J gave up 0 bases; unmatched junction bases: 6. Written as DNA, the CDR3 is TGTGCCAGCAGCACCGTACAGGGGGCAAGCACAGATACGCAGTATTTT. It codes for CASSTVQGASTDTQYF.

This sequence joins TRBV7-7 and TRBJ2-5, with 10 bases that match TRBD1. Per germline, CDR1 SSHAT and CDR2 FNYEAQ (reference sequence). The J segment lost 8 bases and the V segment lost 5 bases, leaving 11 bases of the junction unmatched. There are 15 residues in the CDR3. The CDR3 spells CASSATPGTGVTQYF. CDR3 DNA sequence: TGTGCCAGCAGCGCCACCCCCGGGACAGGGGTCACCCAGTACTTC.

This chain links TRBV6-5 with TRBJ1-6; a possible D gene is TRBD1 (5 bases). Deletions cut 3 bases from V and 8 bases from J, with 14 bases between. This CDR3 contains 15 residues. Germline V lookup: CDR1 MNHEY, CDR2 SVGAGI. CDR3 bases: TGTGCCAGCAGTTATAGGCCAGGGCAGGATTCACCCCTCCACTTT. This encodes CASSYRPGQDSPLHF.

The CDR3 region is CSVEDLGGATNEKLFF. CDR3 nucleotides: TGCAGCGTTGAAGATCTTGGGGGCGCAACTAATGAAAAACTGTTTTTT. The chain recombines TRBV29-1 with TRBJ1-4; D is possibly TRBD1 (6 bases). The V gene's germline CDR1 is SQVTM and CDR2 ANQGSEA. V lost 0 bases and J lost 0, with 11 bases in between. The CDR3 length is 16 residues.

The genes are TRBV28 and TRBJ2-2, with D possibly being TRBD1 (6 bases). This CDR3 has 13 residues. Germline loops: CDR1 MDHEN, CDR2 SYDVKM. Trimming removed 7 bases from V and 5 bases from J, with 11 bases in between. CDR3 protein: CASTLTGTGELFF. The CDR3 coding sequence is TGTGCCAGCACCCTGACAGGAACCGGGGAGCTGTTTTTT.

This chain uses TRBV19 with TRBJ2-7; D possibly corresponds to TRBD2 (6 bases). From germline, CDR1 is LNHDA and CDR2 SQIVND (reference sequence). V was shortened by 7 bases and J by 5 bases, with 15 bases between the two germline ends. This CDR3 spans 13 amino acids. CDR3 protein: CASKLAGRHEQYF. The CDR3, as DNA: TGTGCCAGTAAGTTGGCAGGGAGGCACGAGCAGTACTTC.

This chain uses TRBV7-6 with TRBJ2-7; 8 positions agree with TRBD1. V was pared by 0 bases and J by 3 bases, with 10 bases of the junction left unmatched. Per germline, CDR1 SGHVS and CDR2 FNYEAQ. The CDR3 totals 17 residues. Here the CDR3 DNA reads TGTGCCAGCAGCTTAGCGGCCTTGACAGGGGAGGACTACGAGCAGTACTTC. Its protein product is CASSLAALTGEDYEQYF. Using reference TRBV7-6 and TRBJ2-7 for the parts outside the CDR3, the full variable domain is GAGVSQSPRYKVTKRGQDVALRCDPISGHVSLYWYRQALGQGPEFLTYFNYEAQQDKSGLPNDRFSAERPEGSISTLTIQRTEQRDSAMYRCASSLAALTGEDYEQYFGPGTRLTVT.

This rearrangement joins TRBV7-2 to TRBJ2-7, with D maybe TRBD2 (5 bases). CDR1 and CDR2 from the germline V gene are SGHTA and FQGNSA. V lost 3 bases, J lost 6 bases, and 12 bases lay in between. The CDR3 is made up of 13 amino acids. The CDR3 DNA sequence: TGTGCCAGCAGCTTCTTTGCGGACTCCGAGCAGTACTTC. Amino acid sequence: CASSFFADSEQYF.

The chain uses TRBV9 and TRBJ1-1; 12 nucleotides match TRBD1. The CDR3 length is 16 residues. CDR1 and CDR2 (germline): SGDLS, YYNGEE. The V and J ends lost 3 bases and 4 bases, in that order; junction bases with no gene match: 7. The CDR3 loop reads CASSDRDRGLGTEAFF. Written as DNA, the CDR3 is TGTGCCAGCAGCGACCGGGACAGGGGGCTCGGCACTGAAGCTTTCTTT.

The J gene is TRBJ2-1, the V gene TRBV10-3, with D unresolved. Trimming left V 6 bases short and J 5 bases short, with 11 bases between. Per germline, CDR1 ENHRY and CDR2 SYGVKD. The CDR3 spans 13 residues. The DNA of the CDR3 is TGTGCCATCAGACCTGACTGGGACAATGAGCAGTTCTTC. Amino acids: CAIRPDWDNEQFF.

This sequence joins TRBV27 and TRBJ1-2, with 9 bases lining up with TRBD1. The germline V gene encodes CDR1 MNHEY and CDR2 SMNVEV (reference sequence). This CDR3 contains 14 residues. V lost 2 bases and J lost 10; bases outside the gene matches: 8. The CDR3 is CASSLTGTGRNYTF. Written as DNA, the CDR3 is TGTGCCAGCAGTTTAACAGGGACAGGGAGGAACTACACCTTC.

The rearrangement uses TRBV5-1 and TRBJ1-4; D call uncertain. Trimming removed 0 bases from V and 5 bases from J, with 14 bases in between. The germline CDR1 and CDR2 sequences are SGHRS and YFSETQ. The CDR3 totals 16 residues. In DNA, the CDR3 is TGCGCCAGCAGCTTGGTGAGCCCTCATCTGAATGAAAAACTGTTTTTT. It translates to CASSLVSPHLNEKLFF.

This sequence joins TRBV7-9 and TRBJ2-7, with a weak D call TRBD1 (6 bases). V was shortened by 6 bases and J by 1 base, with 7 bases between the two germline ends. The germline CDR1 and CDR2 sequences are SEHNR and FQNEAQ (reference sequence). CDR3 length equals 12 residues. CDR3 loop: CASRQGSYEQYF. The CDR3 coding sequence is TGTGCCAGCAGACAGGGTTCCTACGAGCAGTACTTC.

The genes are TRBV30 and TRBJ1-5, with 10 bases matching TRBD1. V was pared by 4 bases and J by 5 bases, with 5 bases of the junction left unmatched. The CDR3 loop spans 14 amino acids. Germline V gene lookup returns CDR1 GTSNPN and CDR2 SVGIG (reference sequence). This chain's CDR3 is CAWTPGQGYQPQHF. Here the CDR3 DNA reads TGTGCCTGGACCCCGGGACAGGGGTATCAGCCCCAGCATTTT.

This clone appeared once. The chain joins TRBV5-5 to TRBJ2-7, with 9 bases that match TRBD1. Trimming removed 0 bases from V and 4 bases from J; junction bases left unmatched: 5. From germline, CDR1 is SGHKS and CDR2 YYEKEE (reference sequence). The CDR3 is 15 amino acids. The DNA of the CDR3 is TGTGCCAGCAGCTTGGCGGGACAGGGTGGGTACGAGCAGTACTTC. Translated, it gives CASSLAGQGGYEQYF. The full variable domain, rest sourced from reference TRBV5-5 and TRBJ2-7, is DAGVTQSPTHLIKTRGQQVTLRCSPISGHKSVSWYQQVLGQGPQFIFQYYEKEERGRGNFPDRFSARQFPNYSSELNVNALLLGDSALYLCASSLAGQGGYEQYFGPGTRLTVT.

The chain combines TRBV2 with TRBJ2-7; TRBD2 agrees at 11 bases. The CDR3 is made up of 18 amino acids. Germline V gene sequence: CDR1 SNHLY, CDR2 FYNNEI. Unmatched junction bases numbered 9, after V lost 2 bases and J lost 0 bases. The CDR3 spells CASSEIGRTSGSSYEQYF. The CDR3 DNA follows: TGTGCCAGCAGTGAAATCGGGAGAACTAGCGGGAGCTCCTACGAGCAGTACTTC. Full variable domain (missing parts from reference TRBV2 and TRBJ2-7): EPEVTQTPSHQVTQMGQEVILRCVPISNHLYFYWYRQILGQKVEFLVSFYNNEISEKSEIFDDQFSVERPDGSNFTLKIRSTKLEDSAMYFCASSEIGRTSGSSYEQYFGPGTRLTVT.

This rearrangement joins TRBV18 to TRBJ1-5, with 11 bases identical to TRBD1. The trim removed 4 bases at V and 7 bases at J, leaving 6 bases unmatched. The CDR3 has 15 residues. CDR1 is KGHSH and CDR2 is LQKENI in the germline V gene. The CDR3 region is CASSRGQGAQQPQHF. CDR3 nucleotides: TGTGCCAGCTCACGCGGACAGGGGGCACAGCAGCCCCAGCATTTT.

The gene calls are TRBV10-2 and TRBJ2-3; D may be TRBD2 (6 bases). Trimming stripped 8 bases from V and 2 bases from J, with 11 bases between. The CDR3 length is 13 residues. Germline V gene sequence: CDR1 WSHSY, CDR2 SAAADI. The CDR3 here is CASSGGNTDTQYF. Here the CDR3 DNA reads TGCGCCAGCTCTGGGGGGAACACAGATACGCAGTATTTT.